This T cell receptor beta chain was retrieved from a study of shared T cell receptors in the human thymus. Libraries were prepared by immunoSEQ multiplex PCR; TCRdb keeps only in-frame clonotypes and omits some of them. The sample yields about 710,000 clones, about 90% seen once. These data were also reused for a study on human thymus T cells. This second report adds: Thymic and blood repertoires appeared to show biased V and J gene usage. In unrelated individuals, thymic repertoires overlapped highly, according to related research.

The sequence derives from a boy younger than two with a congenital heart defect. The sequenced sample consisted of thymocytes.

The CDR3 sequence is CASSKGQPQETQYF. CDR3 DNA: TGCGCCAGCAGCAAGGGGCAGCCCCAAGAGACCCAGTACTTC. The chain uses TRBV4-3 and TRBJ2-5, with D tentatively TRBD1 (5 bases). The CDR3 is 14 residues long. Per germline, CDR1 LGHNA and CDR2 YSLEER. Trimming removed 5 bases from V and 1 base from J, with 11 bases in between.